The 30 T cell receptor beta chains below were found in one sample sequenced in a study of shared clonotypes between healthy human individuals. Sequenced by immunoSEQ multiplex PCR; TCRdb stores in-frame clones only, minus some. Of about 300,000 clones listed, 74% are singletons. The sample consisted of memory CD4+ T cells sorted from blood. The subset: CD45RA-negative fraction. Every receptor here comes from a man aged 25 to 40 in good health.

Worth noting for this clone: This CDR3 is also generated by other DNA sequences in the sample. The V call is TRBV7-2, the J call TRBJ1-5; D unclear. There are 15 residues in the CDR3. Germline V gives CDR1 SGHTA, CDR2 FQGNSA. V shed 1 base and J shed 0 bases, with 7 bases lying between them. The CDR3 region is CASSLGHNSNQPQHF. DNA of the CDR3: TGTGCCAGCAGCTTAGGGCACAATAGCAATCAGCCCCAGCATTTT.

This chain uses TRBV5-4 with TRBJ2-1, with D possibly being TRBD2 (5 bases). Trimming left V 5 bases short and J 7 bases short, with 16 bases between. CDR3 length: 14 residues. CDR1 is SGHNT and CDR2 is YYREEE in the germline V gene (reference sequence). For the CDR3, the DNA is TGTGCCAGCAGTTACCCAAAACTAGTGAATGAGCAGTTCTTC. This translates into CASSYPKLVNEQFF.

This clone was detected once. The chain combines TRBV6-1 with TRBJ2-1; 15 nucleotides align to TRBD2. Germline V gene data show CDR1 as MNHNS and CDR2 as SASEGT. This CDR3 is built from 16 residues. V lost 4 bases, J lost 6 bases, and 4 bases stayed unmatched. This CDR3 is CASSGPGLAGGNEQFF. CDR3 nucleotides: TGTGCCAGCAGTGGCCCGGGACTAGCGGGAGGCAATGAGCAGTTCTTC.

This clone was recorded only once. The chain has TRBV5-4 and TRBJ1-2; maybe TRBD1 (6 bases). Germline V gives CDR1 SGHNT, CDR2 YYREEE (reference sequence). The V end lost 4 bases, the J end lost 6 bases, and 19 bases lay between the germline ends. CDR3 length equals 15 residues. This chain's CDR3 is CASSVLRRTEDGYTF. In DNA, the CDR3 is TGTGCCAGCAGCGTATTGAGACGGACAGAGGATGGCTACACCTTC.

The rearrangement links TRBV7-9 to TRBJ2-7; D gene ambiguous. Germline lookup yields CDR1 SEHNR and CDR2 FQNEAQ (reference sequence). Trimming removed 6 bases at V and 3 bases at J, with 6 bases between. The CDR3 extends over 11 amino acids. The CDR3 reads CASSSIYEQYF. The CDR3 DNA reads TGTGCCAGCAGTTCGATCTACGAGCAGTACTTC.

The chain recombines TRBV2 with TRBJ2-2; D ambiguous. The V and J ends lost 10 bases and 7 bases respectively, with 10 bases between them. Germline CDR1 and CDR2: SNHLY and FYNNEI. CDR3 length: 11 residues. The CDR3 sequence: CATTFNGELFF. CDR3 bases: TGTGCCACCACCTTTAACGGGGAGCTGTTTTTT.

The chain combines TRBV19 with TRBJ2-4; D may be TRBD2 (5 bases). CDR3 length: 16 residues. The ends were cut back, 1 base at V and 1 base at J, with 11 bases in the middle. In germline, CDR1 is LNHDA, CDR2 SQIVND (reference sequence). The CDR3 sequence: CASSIGQPGAKNIQYF. CDR3 DNA: TGTGCCAGTAGTATAGGGCAACCGGGGGCCAAAAACATTCAGTACTTC.

The chain employs TRBV10-2 and TRBJ1-3; TRBD1 might be the D (5 bases). The CDR3 runs to 16 residues. Per the germline V gene, CDR1 is WSHSY and CDR2 is SAAADI. V gave up 5 bases and J gave up 0 bases, with 14 bases separating them. CDR3 region: CASSPGLQSSGNTIYF. The CDR3 coding sequence is TGCGCCAGCAGTCCGGGACTCCAGAGCTCTGGAAACACCATATATTTT.

The V call is TRBV30, the J call TRBJ2-7; D gene ambiguous. Between the trimmed V and J ends, which lost 0 bases and 3 bases, there was a span of 12 bases. Germline V gene data show CDR1 as GTSNPN and CDR2 as SVGIG (reference sequence). This CDR3 contains 14 residues. The CDR3 nucleotides are TGTGCCTGGAGTGTAGGGCAGATACACTACGAGCAGTACTTC. This codes for CAWSVGQIHYEQYF.

The chain carries TRBV4-1 and TRBJ2-7; 9 bases agree with TRBD2. Germline CDR1 reads MGHRA; CDR2 reads YSYEKL. The CDR3 sequence is 20 residues long. With V trimmed by 0 bases and J by 3 bases, 18 bases remained unmatched. CDR3 loop: CASSQDRVGTSSGGSYEQYF. The CDR3 DNA reads TGCGCCAGCAGCCAAGATCGCGTCGGGACTAGCTCTGGAGGAAGCTACGAGCAGTACTTC.

The V call is TRBV11-2, the J call TRBJ1-1, with 8 bases aligning to TRBD1. This CDR3 region has 13 residues. Germline CDR1 is SGHAT and CDR2 is FQNNGV. Losses at the gene ends were 5 bases for V and 6 bases for J; bases not matched to a gene: 5. CDR3 sequence: CASSPDRGAEAFF. The CDR3, as DNA: TGTGCCAGCAGCCCAGACAGGGGTGCTGAAGCTTTCTTT.

V gene TRBV5-5 combines with J gene TRBJ2-6; D possibly corresponds to TRBD1 (5 bases). The CDR3 has 18 residues. CDR1 SGHKS and CDR2 YYEKEE come from the germline V gene (reference sequence). The V end was cut by 3 bases, the J end by 0 bases, with 16 bases between. CDR3 region: CASSSIRQRLSGANVLTF. The CDR3, as DNA: TGTGCCAGCAGCTCTATCAGACAGCGTCTCTCTGGGGCCAACGTCCTGACTTTC.

The sample holds a few counts of this clone. The chain couples TRBV5-1 to TRBJ2-1; D unclear. The length of the CDR3 is 14 residues. Trimming pared 0 bases from V and 8 bases from J, leaving 12 bases between. Per the germline V gene, CDR1 is SGHRS and CDR2 is YFSETQ. For the CDR3, the DNA is TGCGCCAGCAGCTTGGGTGGACCCATTGATGAGCAGTTCTTC. This encodes CASSLGGPIDEQFF.

The chain couples TRBV18 to TRBJ1-1; no clear D. The CDR3 covers 15 residues. Germline loops: CDR1 KGHSH, CDR2 LQKENI. Trimming removed 2 bases from V and 0 bases from J, with 10 bases in between. The CDR3: CASSPGLSMNTEAFF. The CDR3 DNA follows: TGTGCCAGCTCACCAGGGTTGTCCATGAACACTGAAGCTTTCTTT. The whole variable domain, remainder taken from reference TRBV18 and TRBJ1-1, is NAGVMQNPRHLVRRRGQEARLRCSPMKGHSHVYWYRQLPEEGLKFMVYLQKENIIDESGMPKERFSAEFPKEGPSILRIQQVVRGDSAAYFCASSPGLSMNTEAFFGQGTRLTVV.

The genes are TRBV5-6 and TRBJ2-7; weak D call: TRBD1 (6 bases). The CDR3 runs 15 residues. CDR1 SGHDT and CDR2 YYEEEE come from the germline V gene. The ends were cut back, 0 bases at V and 4 bases at J, with 14 bases in the middle. The CDR3: CASSLAKGVGYEQYF. The CDR3 DNA reads TGTGCCAGCAGCTTGGCCAAGGGGGTAGGTTACGAGCAGTACTTC. Full variable domain (rest looked up from reference TRBV5-6 and TRBJ2-7): DAGVTQSPTHLIKTRGQQVTLRCSPKSGHDTVSWYQQALGQGPQFIFQYYEEEERQRGNFPDRFSGHQFPNYSSELNVNALLLGDSALYLCASSLAKGVGYEQYFGPGTRLTVT.

Comment on this clone: A much larger clone differs from this one at a single base, so this may be a read error. The chain has TRBV4-1 and TRBJ2-1, with TRBD1 matching over 7 bases. Looked up from germline, CDR1 is MGHRA and CDR2 is YSYEKL. V shed 0 bases, J shed 6 bases, and the junction held 5 bases outside the gene matches. The CDR3 loop spans 15 amino acids. CDR3 nucleotides: TGCGCCAGCAGCCAAGATCTGAGGACAGGCAATGAGCAGTTCTTC. Its translation is CASSQDLRTGNEQFF.

This clone was detected many times. The V and J genes are TRBV6-6 and TRBJ1-2; perhaps TRBD1 as D (6 bases). Germline CDR1 is MNHNY and CDR2 is SVGAGI (reference sequence). Trimming pared 6 bases from V and 5 bases from J, leaving 13 bases between. The CDR3 runs 13 residues. CDR3 DNA: TGTGCCAGCAGCCACCCTCAGGGGTATGGCTACACCTTC. Protein sequence: CASSHPQGYGYTF.

This chain connects TRBV7-2 to TRBJ2-3; possibly TRBD1 or TRBD2 for D (7 bases each). Between the trimmed V and J ends, which lost 11 bases and 2 bases, there was a span of 14 bases. Germline V CDR1 and CDR2: SGHTA, FQGNSA. The CDR3 sequence is 13 residues long. The CDR3 spells CAWGGGLTDTQYF. The CDR3 DNA sequence: TGTGCCTGGGGAGGGGGCCTCACAGATACGCAGTATTTT.

The chain links TRBV6-1 to TRBJ2-3; 11 positions match TRBD2. Germline loops: CDR1 MNHNS, CDR2 SASEGT. Unmatched junction bases numbered 5, after V lost 4 bases and J lost 2 bases. CDR3 length equals 16 residues. CDR3 DNA sequence: TGTGCCAGCAGTGGTCGTAGCGGGAGGGCCACAGATACGCAGTATTTT. As protein: CASSGRSGRATDTQYF.

V and J are TRBV2 and TRBJ1-4; D call uncertain. Germline lookup yields CDR1 SNHLY and CDR2 FYNNEI. This CDR3 is built from 12 residues. The V and J ends lost 7 bases and 8 bases respectively, with 11 bases between them. The chain's CDR3 is CASNARREKLFF. The CDR3 coding sequence is TGTGCCAGCAACGCCCGGCGCGAAAAACTGTTTTTT.

V usage is TRBV5-1 and J usage is TRBJ2-3, with 10 bases fitting TRBD2. This CDR3 region has 15 residues. The V segment lost 4 bases and the J segment 3 bases; nucleotides outside the gene matches: 5. The germline gives CDR1 SGHRS, CDR2 YFSETQ. The CDR3 coding sequence is TGCGCCAGCAGCGCGCAGCGGGGGGGGACAGATACGCAGTATTTT. Protein sequence: CASSAQRGGTDTQYF.

The chain uses TRBV5-6 and TRBJ2-6; TRBD1 matches 9 bases. The germline V gene has CDR1 SGHDT and CDR2 YYEEEE. The CDR3 runs 17 residues. The ends lost 4 bases at V and 0 bases at J; junction bases unmatched: 5. CDR3: CASSPGQGLSGANVLTF. The CDR3 DNA reads as TGTGCCAGCAGCCCGGGACAGGGACTCTCTGGGGCCAACGTCCTGACTTTC.

The chain combines TRBV2 with TRBJ2-5; D not certain. V was pared by 6 bases and J by 0 bases, with 8 bases between. The CDR3 has 13 amino acids. CDR1 and CDR2 (germline): SNHLY, FYNNEI. The CDR3 nucleotides are TGTGCCAGCAGGCCACCGAACCAAGAGACCCAGTACTTC. As protein: CASRPPNQETQYF.

This clone is a singleton in its sample. The chain uses TRBV7-6 and TRBJ2-1; TRBD1 agrees at 8 bases. CDR3 size: 16 residues. J lost 2 bases, V lost 1 base, and 4 bases had no gene match. Germline CDR1 SGHVS, CDR2 FNYEAQ. DNA of the CDR3: TGTGCCAGCAGCTTAGTTGGGGACAGGCCCTACAATGAGCAGTTCTTC. It specifies CASSLVGDRPYNEQFF.

The chain couples TRBV11-2 to TRBJ2-6, with D unclear. Trimming removed 5 bases at V and 5 bases at J, with 22 bases between. CDR1 and CDR2 from the germline V gene are SGHAT and FQNNGV. The CDR3 contains 18 residues. In DNA, the CDR3 is TGTGCCAGCAGCCGAAACTTCAAGCAACAAAGTCGGGCCAACGTCCTGACTTTC. Translation gives CASSRNFKQQSRANVLTF.

The chain carries TRBV5-1 and TRBJ1-1; D remains ambiguous. V lost 0 bases, J lost 1 base, and 7 bases lay in between. The CDR3 totals 14 residues. CDR1 is SGHRS and CDR2 is YFSETQ in the germline V gene. This CDR3 is CASSLGGRNTEAFF. DNA of the CDR3: TGCGCCAGCAGCTTGGGGGGTAGGAACACTGAAGCTTTCTTT. Full variable domain (outside the CDR3, taken from reference TRBV5-1 and TRBJ1-1): KAGVTQTPRYLIKTRGQQVTLSCSPISGHRSVSWYQQTPGQGLQFLFEYFSETQRNKGNFPGRFSGRQFSNSRSEMNVSTLELGDSALYLCASSLGGRNTEAFFGQGTRLTVV.

V gene TRBV5-1 combines with J gene TRBJ1-1; D gene ambiguous. Per the germline V gene, CDR1 is SGHRS and CDR2 is YFSETQ. V lost 3 bases to trimming and J lost 2 bases, with 8 bases between them. The CDR3 is 13 residues long. CDR3 sequence: CASSSNHNTEAFF. CDR3 nucleotide sequence: TGCGCCAGCAGCTCAAATCATAACACTGAAGCTTTCTTT. Full variable domain (rest looked up from reference TRBV5-1 and TRBJ1-1): KAGVTQTPRYLIKTRGQQVTLSCSPISGHRSVSWYQQTPGQGLQFLFEYFSETQRNKGNFPGRFSGRQFSNSRSEMNVSTLELGDSALYLCASSSNHNTEAFFGQGTRLTVV.

The genes are TRBV27 and TRBJ1-4; D call uncertain. With 7 bases removed from V and 8 bases from J, the gap between germline ends came to 20 bases. This CDR3 contains 15 residues. Germline V gene data show CDR1 as MNHEY and CDR2 as SMNVEV (reference sequence). In DNA, the CDR3 is TGTGCCAGCACGCGCCTCGGGTCGATGGGGGAAAAACTGTTTTTT. Residues: CASTRLGSMGEKLFF.

This chain joins TRBV7-2 and TRBJ2-7; D remains unclear. The CDR3 is 13 amino acids. Trimming removed 0 bases at V and 4 bases at J, with 7 bases between. Germline lookup yields CDR1 SGHTA and CDR2 FQGNSA. CDR3 amino acids: CASSLAVLYEQYF. In DNA form, the CDR3 reads TGTGCCAGCAGCTTAGCGGTCCTATACGAGCAGTACTTC.

This clone showed up just once. The rearrangement joins TRBV10-3 to TRBJ2-3, with 8 bases identical to TRBD2. Germline CDR1 ENHRY, CDR2 SYGVKD. The V gene end was trimmed by 4 bases and the J gene end by 10 bases; junction bases not matched to a gene: 28. CDR3 length equals 20 residues. The CDR3 spells CAISGPGAGGGGGAPRSQYF. The CDR3 DNA reads as TGTGCCATCAGTGGCCCAGGGGCGGGAGGTGGAGGCGGGGCCCCTCGGTCGCAGTATTTT.